Below are 18 T cell receptor beta chains sequenced from a single sample in a study. TCRdb passed the 5' RACE reads through MiXCR, listing each CDR3 protein once. The data show some 57,000 distinct CDR3 sequences, with roughly 17% seen just once and under 2.5% held by the top ten. Material for sequencing was naive CD4+ T cells sorted from blood. As for subset: naive CD4+ T cells, CD4+CD45RA+CD25-. These receptors came from a female donor with breast cancer.

This clonotype has more than one count but fewer than ten. The chain combines TRBV28 with TRBJ1-2; a weak D match, TRBD1 (6 bases). Germline V gene sequence: CDR1 MDHEN, CDR2 SYDVKM. Trimming left V 7 bases short and J 1 base short, with 19 bases between. The CDR3 is made up of 16 amino acids. The CDR3 coding sequence is TGTGCCAGCACCACTCGGAGGCAGGGGAGTAACTATGGCTACACCTTC. It yields the protein CASTTRRQGSNYGYTF.

V usage is TRBV6-6 and J usage is TRBJ2-2, with D perhaps TRBD2 (5 bases). V lost 6 bases and J lost 6, with 11 bases in between. The CDR3 is made up of 13 amino acids. Germline loops: CDR1 MNHNY, CDR2 SVGAGI (reference sequence). The CDR3 reads CASREEVPGELFF. The CDR3 nucleotides read TGTGCCAGCAGGGAGGAGGTCCCCGGGGAGCTGTTTTTT.

V and J are TRBV13 and TRBJ1-2; D might be TRBD1 (5 bases). The germline V and J ends were trimmed by 7 bases and 3 bases, with 15 bases remaining between them. There are 14 residues in the CDR3. The germline gives CDR1 PRHDT, CDR2 FYEKMQ (reference sequence). CDR3 sequence: CASTGWGVDYGYTF. CDR3 bases: TGTGCCAGCACCGGATGGGGGGTTGACTATGGCTACACCTTC.

This clonotype was recorded a few times. This chain joins TRBV10-3 and TRBJ2-5; D remains ambiguous. Deletions cut 4 bases from V and 1 base from J, with 7 bases between. The CDR3 extends over 13 amino acids. Germline loops: CDR1 ENHRY, CDR2 SYGVKD. CDR3 in amino acids: CAISAVGQETQYF. The CDR3 DNA reads as TGTGCCATCAGTGCGGTCGGCCAAGAGACCCAGTACTTC.

This clonotype was recorded only once. The V gene is TRBV19, the J gene TRBJ2-7; the D is unclear. Germline V gives CDR1 LNHDA, CDR2 SQIVND (reference sequence). This CDR3 is 13 amino acids long. Trimming removed 6 bases from V and 5 bases from J, with 14 bases in between. The CDR3 protein is CASSSMGSHEQYF. The CDR3 DNA follows: TGTGCCAGTAGCTCAATGGGTAGCCACGAGCAGTACTTC.

The rearrangement joins TRBV11-3 to TRBJ2-1; 9 nucleotides line up with TRBD1. Germline V gene sequence: CDR1 SGHNT, CDR2 YENEEA. V shed 8 bases, J shed 5 bases, and the junction held 4 bases outside the gene matches. CDR3 length equals 13 residues. The CDR3 loop is CASGQGSHNEQFF. CDR3 DNA sequence: TGTGCCAGCGGACAGGGGTCTCACAATGAGCAGTTCTTC.

The genes are TRBV5-1 and TRBJ1-5, with 7 bases matching TRBD1. Germline values: CDR1 SGHRS, CDR2 YFSETQ. The V and J ends lost 5 bases and 0 bases, in that order; junction bases with no gene match: 5. This CDR3 has 15 amino acids. CDR3 sequence reads: CASSKTGDSNQPQHF. The CDR3 DNA sequence: TGCGCCAGCAGTAAAACAGGGGATAGCAATCAGCCCCAGCATTTT.

Worth noting for this clonotype: This may be a read error, as it is one base from a much larger clone. The genes are TRBV29-1 and TRBJ1-3; no clear D. Germline-derived CDR1 and CDR2 are SQVTM and ANQGSEA. This CDR3 spans 13 amino acids. As DNA, the CDR3 is TGCAGCGTGGGAGGCGACTCTGGAAACACCGTATATTTT. Translating gives CSVGGDSGNTVYF.

This clonotype was observed a few times. V gene TRBV6-1 combines with J gene TRBJ1-5, with unresolved D. The CDR3 runs to 13 residues. Looked up from germline, CDR1 is MNHNS and CDR2 is SASEGT. V was trimmed by 7 bases and J by 0 bases, leaving 7 bases between them. CDR3 region: CASNRYSNQPQHF. CDR3 DNA: TGTGCCAGCAACAGATATAGCAATCAGCCCCAGCATTTT.

On this clonotype: A read error may produce the germline difference seen at one junction end. The chain has TRBV29-1 and TRBJ2-1, with TRBD1 matching over 7 bases. The germline gives CDR1 SQVTM, CDR2 ANQGSEA. The CDR3 spans 11 residues. The CDR3 is CGTVSYNEQSF. DNA of the CDR3: TGTGGGACAGTTTCCTACAATGAGCAGTCCTTC.

In its sample, this clonotype was seen a few times. The chain is built from TRBV7-8 and TRBJ1-1; no firm D call. CDR1 SGHVS and CDR2 FQNEAQ come from the germline V gene. V was cut by 0 bases and J by 3 bases, with 5 bases left in between. The CDR3 is 13 residues long. The CDR3 nucleotides are TGTGCCAGCAGCTTAGCGGGTTACACTGAAGCTTTCTTT. Translating it yields CASSLAGYTEAFF.

This clonotype was counted only a few times. This sequence joins TRBV20-1 and TRBJ2-2; D gene unclear. The germline V gene has CDR1 DFQATT and CDR2 SNEGSKA (reference sequence). The CDR3 is 14 amino acids. V lost 1 base and J 3 bases, leaving 9 bases between the germline ends. The CDR3 nucleotides read TGCAGTGCTAGAGCCCCTATCGACACCGGGGAGCTGTTTTTT. This sequence encodes CSARAPIDTGELFF.

This clonotype came up many times. The chain combines TRBV5-1 with TRBJ2-3, with 8 nucleotides matching TRBD1. Looked up from germline, CDR1 is SGHRS and CDR2 is YFSETQ. The CDR3 spans 14 residues. J was trimmed by 8 bases and V by 5 bases; bases with no gene match: 10. The CDR3 protein is CASSWGQDKSTQYF. The CDR3, as DNA: TGCGCCAGCAGTTGGGGACAGGATAAGAGTACGCAGTATTTT.

The chain has TRBV7-8 and TRBJ2-7; 8 bases are a match to TRBD2. The CDR3 has 16 residues. With V trimmed by 4 bases and J by 1 base, 9 bases remained unmatched. The germline gives CDR1 SGHVS, CDR2 FQNEAQ. The CDR3 DNA follows: TGTGCCAGCAGCTCCTCGCTAGGACTAGCTTCCTACGAGCAGTACTTC. This encodes CASSSSLGLASYEQYF.

This clonotype appeared a few times. The chain employs TRBV3-1 and TRBJ1-2; no clear D. CDR3 size: 15 residues. Germline V gene sequence: CDR1 LGHDT, CDR2 YNNKEL (reference sequence). Between the trimmed V and J ends, which lost 0 bases and 3 bases, there was a span of 11 bases. The CDR3 loop is CASSQDLRNYYGYTF. The CDR3, as DNA: TGTGCCAGCAGCCAAGATCTAAGGAATTACTATGGCTACACCTTC.

This clonotype occurred a few times. The chain carries TRBV5-1 and TRBJ2-7; 8 nucleotides align to TRBD2. The germline V gene has CDR1 SGHRS and CDR2 YFSETQ. This CDR3 contains 14 residues. V was pared by 1 base and J by 1 base, with 1 base of the junction left unmatched. The CDR3 here is CASSLIAGSYEQYF. The CDR3 coding sequence is TGCGCCAGCAGCTTGATAGCGGGATCCTACGAGCAGTACTTC. The full variable domain, in which reference TRBV5-1 and TRBJ2-7 provide the parts outside the CDR3, is KAGVTQTPRYLIKTRGQQVTLSCSPISGHRSVSWYQQTPGQGLQFLFEYFSETQRNKGNFPGRFSGRQFSNSRSEMNVSTLELGDSALYLCASSLIAGSYEQYFGPGTRLTVT.

Turning to this clonotype: A much larger clone lies a single base off, so this may be a read error. The chain carries TRBV20-1 and TRBJ1-1, with D perhaps TRBD1 (6 bases). Looked up from germline, CDR1 is DFQATT and CDR2 is SNEGSKA (reference sequence). This CDR3 has 10 residues. In DNA form, the CDR3 reads TGCAGTGCTAGGGACAGACGGGCTGTCTTT. Its translation: CSARDRRAVF.

There are a few counts of this clonotype. The rearrangement uses TRBV28 and TRBJ2-3; D is unclear. Per germline, CDR1 MDHEN and CDR2 SYDVKM. The ends were cut back, 5 bases at V and 3 bases at J, with 18 bases in the middle. The CDR3 sequence is 16 residues long. The CDR3 sequence: CASSMVGGMKTDTQYF. The CDR3 coding sequence is TGTGCCAGCAGTATGGTAGGTGGGATGAAGACAGATACGCAGTATTTT.